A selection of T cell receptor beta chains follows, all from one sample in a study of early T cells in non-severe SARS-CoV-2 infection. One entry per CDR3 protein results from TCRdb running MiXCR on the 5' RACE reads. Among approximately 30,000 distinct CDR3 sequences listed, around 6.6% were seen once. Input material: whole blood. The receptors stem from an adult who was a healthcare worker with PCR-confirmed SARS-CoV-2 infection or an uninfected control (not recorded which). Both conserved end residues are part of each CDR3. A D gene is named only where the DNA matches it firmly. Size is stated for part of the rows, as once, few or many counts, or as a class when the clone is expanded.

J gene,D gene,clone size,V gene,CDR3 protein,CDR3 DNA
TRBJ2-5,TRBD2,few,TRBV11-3,CASSFLAGGDQETQYF,TGTGCCAGCAGCTTCCTAGCGGGAGGGGACCAAGAGACCCAGTACTTC
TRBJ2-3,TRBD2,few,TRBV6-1,CASSPVTGLAGRRSTDTQYF,TGTGCCAGCAGCCCCGTCACGGGACTAGCGGGGAGGAGAAGCACAGATACGCAGTATTTT
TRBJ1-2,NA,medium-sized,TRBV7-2,CASSLGRQLLYGYTF,TGTGCCAGCAGCTTAGGTCGGCAGCTACTCTATGGCTACACCTTC
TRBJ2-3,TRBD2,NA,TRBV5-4,CASSLDSGSADTQYF,TGTGCCAGCAGCTTGGATAGCGGGAGCGCAGATACGCAGTATTTT
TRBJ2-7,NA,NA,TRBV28,CASSSVHEQYF,TGTGCCAGCAGTTCGGTCCACGAGCAGTACTTC
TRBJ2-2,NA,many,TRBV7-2,CASSAQGTSTGELFF,TGTGCCAGCAGCGCTCAGGGGACTTCCACCGGGGAGCTGTTTTTT
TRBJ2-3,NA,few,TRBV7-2,CASSLARGSTDTQYF,TGTGCCAGCAGCTTAGCTCGGGGGAGCACAGATACGCAGTATTTT
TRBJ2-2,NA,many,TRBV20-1,CSARHAQGPNTGELFF,TGCAGTGCTAGACATGCCCAAGGACCGAACACCGGGGAGCTGTTTTTT
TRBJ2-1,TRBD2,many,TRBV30,CAWSVKTSGSNEQFF,TGTGCCTGGAGTGTAAAAACTAGCGGGAGCAATGAGCAGTTCTTC
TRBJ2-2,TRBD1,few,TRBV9,CASSASTGVGTGELFF,TGTGCCAGCAGCGCTAGCACAGGGGTAGGAACCGGGGAGCTGTTTTTT
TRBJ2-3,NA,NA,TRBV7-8,CASSLTRLATHTDTQYF,TGTGCCAGCAGCTTAACTCGCTTAGCAACCCACACAGATACGCAGTATTTT
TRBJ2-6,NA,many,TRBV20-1,CSASWSGDRSSGANVLTF,TGCAGTGCTAGTTGGTCCGGGGATCGGAGCTCTGGGGCCAACGTCCTGACTTTC
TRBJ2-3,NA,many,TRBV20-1,CSAGGTNTDTQYF,TGCAGTGCGGGCGGGACAAACACAGATACGCAGTATTTT
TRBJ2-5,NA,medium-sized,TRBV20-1,CSARPSRGTTQETQYF,TGCAGTGCTAGACCTTCGAGGGGGACAACACAAGAGACCCAGTACTTC
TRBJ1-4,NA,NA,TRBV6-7,CASSYEGKKEKLFF,TGTGCCAGCAGTTACGAAGGGAAGAAAGAAAAACTGTTTTTT
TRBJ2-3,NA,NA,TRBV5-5,CASSFTTDTQYF,TGTGCCAGCAGTTTTACGACAGATACGCAGTATTTT
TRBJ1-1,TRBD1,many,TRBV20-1,CSARSPGTGRGTEAFF,TGCAGTGCTAGAAGCCCGGGGACAGGGAGGGGAACTGAAGCTTTCTTT
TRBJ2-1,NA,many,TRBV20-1,CSALLVVEQFF,TGCAGTGCTTTATTAGTAGTTGAGCAGTTCTTC
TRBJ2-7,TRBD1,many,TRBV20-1,CSAEDRGLDEQYF,TGCAGTGCTGAGGACAGGGGGCTAGACGAGCAGTACTTC
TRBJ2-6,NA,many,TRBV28,CASSLPDRPSSGANVLTF,TGTGCCAGCAGTTTACCGGACCGACCGAGCTCTGGGGCCAACGTCCTGACTTTC
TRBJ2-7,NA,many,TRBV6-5,CASSYGGGGYYEQYF,TGTGCCAGCAGTTACGGGGGAGGGGGTTACTACGAGCAGTACTTC
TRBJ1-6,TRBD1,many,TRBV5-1,CASSLERQGDSPLHF,TGCGCCAGCAGCTTGGAAAGACAGGGTGATTCACCCCTCCACTTT
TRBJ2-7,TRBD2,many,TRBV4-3,CASSLGLAAYEQYF,TGCGCCAGCAGCCTGGGACTAGCGGCTTACGAGCAGTACTTC